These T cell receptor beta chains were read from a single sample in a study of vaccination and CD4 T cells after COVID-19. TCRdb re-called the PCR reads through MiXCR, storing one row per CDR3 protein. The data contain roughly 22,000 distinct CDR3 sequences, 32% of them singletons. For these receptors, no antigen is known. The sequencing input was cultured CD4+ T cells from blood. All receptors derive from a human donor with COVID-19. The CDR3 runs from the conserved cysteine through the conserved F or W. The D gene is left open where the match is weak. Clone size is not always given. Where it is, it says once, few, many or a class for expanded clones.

CDR3: CSARDRRRTHDNSPLHF; DNA: TGCAGTGCTAGAGATCGTCGGAGGACACACGATAATTCACCCCTCCACTTT; V: TRBV20-1; J: TRBJ1-6; size: medium-sized; D: -
CDR3: CASALITPTPEKLFF; DNA: TGTGCCAGCGCCCTGATCACCCCGACTCCGGAAAAACTGTTTTTT; V: TRBV27; J: TRBJ1-4; size: few; D: -
CDR3: CASGRQGNTDTQYF; DNA: TGTGCCAGCGGGAGACAGGGCAACACAGATACGCAGTATTTT; V: TRBV28; J: TRBJ2-3; size: few; D: TRBD1
CDR3: CASKKRGSPLHF; DNA: TGTGCCAGCAAGAAAAGGGGTTCACCCCTCCACTTT; V: TRBV12-3/TRBV12-4; J: TRBJ1-6; size: -; D: -
CDR3: CASIRGGNQPQHF; DNA: TGTGCCAGCATCAGGGGTGGCAATCAGCCCCAGCATTTT; V: TRBV28; J: TRBJ1-5; size: few; D: -
CDR3: CASNGQGNSPLHF; DNA: TGTGCCAGCAACGGACAGGGGAATTCACCCCTCCACTTT; V: TRBV5-6; J: TRBJ1-6; size: -; D: TRBD1
CDR3: CATSRGTGVLDTQYF; DNA: TGTGCCACCAGCAGAGGGACAGGGGTCCTAGATACGCAGTATTTT; V: TRBV15; J: TRBJ2-3; size: few; D: TRBD1
CDR3: CASSQAGRMDTEAFF; DNA: TGCGCCAGCAGCCAAGCGGGACGGATGGACACTGAAGCTTTCTTT; V: TRBV4-1; J: TRBJ1-1; size: -; D: -
CDR3: CASSPGWAQGTLYGYTF; DNA: TGTGCCAGCAGCCCCGGGTGGGCACAGGGGACCCTATATGGCTACACCTTC; V: TRBV7-2; J: TRBJ1-2; size: -; D: TRBD1
CDR3: CSVTGTTYEQFF; DNA: TGCAGCGTGACCGGGACTACTTATGAGCAGTTCTTC; V: TRBV29-1; J: TRBJ2-1; size: -; D: TRBD2
CDR3: CASSYGGPVTDTQYF; DNA: TGTGCCAGCAGTTACGGGGGGCCAGTCACAGATACGCAGTATTTT; V: TRBV6-5; J: TRBJ2-3; size: few; D: -
CDR3: CASSVGRDSNTGELFF; DNA: TGTGCCAGCAGCGTGGGGAGGGACAGTAACACCGGGGAGCTGTTTTTT; V: TRBV9; J: TRBJ2-2; size: -; D: -